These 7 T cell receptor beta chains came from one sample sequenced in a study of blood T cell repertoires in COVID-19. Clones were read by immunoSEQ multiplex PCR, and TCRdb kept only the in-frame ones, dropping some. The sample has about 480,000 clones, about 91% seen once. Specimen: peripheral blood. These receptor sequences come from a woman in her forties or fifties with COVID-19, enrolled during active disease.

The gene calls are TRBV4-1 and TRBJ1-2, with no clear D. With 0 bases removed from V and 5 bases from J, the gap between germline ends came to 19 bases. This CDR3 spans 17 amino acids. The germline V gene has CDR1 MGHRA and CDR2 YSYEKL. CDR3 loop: CASSQDRWAVINYGYTF. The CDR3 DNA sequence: TGCGCCAGCAGCCAAGATCGTTGGGCCGTAATTAATTATGGCTACACCTTC.

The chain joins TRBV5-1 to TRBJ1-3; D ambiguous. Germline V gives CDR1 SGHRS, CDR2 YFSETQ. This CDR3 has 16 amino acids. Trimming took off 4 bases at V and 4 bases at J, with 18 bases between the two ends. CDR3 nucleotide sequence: TGCGCCAGCAGCCTATTGACATCCGGCTCAGGAAACACCATATATTTT. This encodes CASSLLTSGSGNTIYF.

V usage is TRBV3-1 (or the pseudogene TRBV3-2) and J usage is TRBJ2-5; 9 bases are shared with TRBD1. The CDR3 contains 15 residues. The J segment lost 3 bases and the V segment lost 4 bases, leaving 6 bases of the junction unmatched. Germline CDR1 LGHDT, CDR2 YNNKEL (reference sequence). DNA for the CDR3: TGTGCCAGCAGCCCAGAACAGGGGGCAGAAGAGACCCAGTACTTC. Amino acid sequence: CASSPEQGAEETQYF.

The CDR3 loop is CACSRSTEAFF. In DNA form, the CDR3 reads TGTGCCTGTTCCAGGTCCACTGAAGCTTTCTTT. This rearrangement joins TRBV30 to TRBJ1-1; D is unclear. The germline V gene encodes CDR1 GTSNPN and CDR2 SVGIG (reference sequence). Trimming pared 6 bases from V and 4 bases from J, leaving 9 bases between. The CDR3 spans 11 residues.

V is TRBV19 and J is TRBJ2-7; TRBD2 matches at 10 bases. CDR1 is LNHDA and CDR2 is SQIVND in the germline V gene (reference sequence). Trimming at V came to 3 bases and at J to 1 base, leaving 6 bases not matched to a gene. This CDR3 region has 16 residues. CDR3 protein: CASSMVAGGPSYEQYF. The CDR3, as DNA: TGTGCCAGTAGTATGGTAGCGGGGGGCCCTTCCTACGAGCAGTACTTC. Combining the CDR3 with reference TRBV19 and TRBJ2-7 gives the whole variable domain DGGITQSPKYLFRKEGQNVTLSCEQNLNHDAMYWYRQDPGQGLRLIYYSQIVNDFQKGDIAEGYSVSREKKESFPLTVTSAQKNPTAFYLCASSMVAGGPSYEQYFGPGTRLTVT.

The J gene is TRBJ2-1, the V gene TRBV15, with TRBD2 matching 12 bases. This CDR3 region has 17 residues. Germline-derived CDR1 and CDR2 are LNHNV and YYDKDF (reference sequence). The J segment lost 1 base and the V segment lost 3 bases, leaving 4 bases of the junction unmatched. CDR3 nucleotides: TGTGCCACCAGCAGGACTAGCGGGGGCATTTCCTACAATGAGCAGTTCTTC. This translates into CATSRTSGGISYNEQFF. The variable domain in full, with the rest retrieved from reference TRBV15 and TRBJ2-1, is DAMVIQNPRYQVTQFGKPVTLSCSQTLNHNVMYWYQQKSSQAPKLLFHYYDKDFNNEADTPDNFQSRRPNTSFCFLDIRSPGLGDTAMYLCATSRTSGGISYNEQFFGPGTRLTVL.

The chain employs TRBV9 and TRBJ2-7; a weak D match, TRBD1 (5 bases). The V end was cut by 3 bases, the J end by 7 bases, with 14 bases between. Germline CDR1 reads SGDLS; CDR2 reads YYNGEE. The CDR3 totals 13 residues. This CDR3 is CASSAAQVGEQYF. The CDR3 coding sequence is TGTGCCAGCAGCGCAGCACAGGTGGGAGAGCAGTACTTC.